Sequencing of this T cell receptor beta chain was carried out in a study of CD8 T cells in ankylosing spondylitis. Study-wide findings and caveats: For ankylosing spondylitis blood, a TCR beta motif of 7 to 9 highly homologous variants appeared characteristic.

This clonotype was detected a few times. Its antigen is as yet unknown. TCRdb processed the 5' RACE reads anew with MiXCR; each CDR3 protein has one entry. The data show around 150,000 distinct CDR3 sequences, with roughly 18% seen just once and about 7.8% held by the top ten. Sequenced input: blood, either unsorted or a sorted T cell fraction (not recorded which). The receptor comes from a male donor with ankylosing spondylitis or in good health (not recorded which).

This chain's CDR3 is CASSFYGTSVTGVGIQYF. The CDR3 DNA sequence: TGTGCCAGCAGCTTCTACGGGACTAGCGTCACGGGAGTTGGCATTCAGTACTTC. This sequence joins TRBV13 and TRBJ2-4; TRBD2 agrees at 10 bases. The CDR3 length is 18 residues. Germline V gene lookup returns CDR1 PRHDT and CDR2 FYEKMQ (reference sequence). The ends lost 3 bases at V and 9 bases at J; junction bases unmatched: 17.